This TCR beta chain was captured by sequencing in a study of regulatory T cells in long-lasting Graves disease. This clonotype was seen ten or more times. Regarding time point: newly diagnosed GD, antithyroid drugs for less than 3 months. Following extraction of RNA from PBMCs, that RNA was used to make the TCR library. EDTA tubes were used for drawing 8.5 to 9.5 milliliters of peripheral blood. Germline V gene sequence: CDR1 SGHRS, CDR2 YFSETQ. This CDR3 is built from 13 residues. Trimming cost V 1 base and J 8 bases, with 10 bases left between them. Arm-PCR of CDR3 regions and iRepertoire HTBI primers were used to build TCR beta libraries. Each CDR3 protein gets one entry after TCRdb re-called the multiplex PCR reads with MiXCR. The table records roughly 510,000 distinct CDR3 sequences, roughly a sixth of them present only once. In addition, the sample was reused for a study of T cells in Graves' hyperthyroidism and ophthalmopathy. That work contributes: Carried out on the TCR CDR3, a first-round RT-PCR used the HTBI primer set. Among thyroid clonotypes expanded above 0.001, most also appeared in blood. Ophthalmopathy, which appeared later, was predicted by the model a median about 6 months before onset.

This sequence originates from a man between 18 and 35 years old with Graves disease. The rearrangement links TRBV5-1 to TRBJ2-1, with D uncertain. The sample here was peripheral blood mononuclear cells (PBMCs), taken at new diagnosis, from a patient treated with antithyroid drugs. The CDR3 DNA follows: TGCGCCAGCAGCTTGTTAGCTATAGATGAGCAGTTCTTC. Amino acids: CASSLLAIDEQFF.